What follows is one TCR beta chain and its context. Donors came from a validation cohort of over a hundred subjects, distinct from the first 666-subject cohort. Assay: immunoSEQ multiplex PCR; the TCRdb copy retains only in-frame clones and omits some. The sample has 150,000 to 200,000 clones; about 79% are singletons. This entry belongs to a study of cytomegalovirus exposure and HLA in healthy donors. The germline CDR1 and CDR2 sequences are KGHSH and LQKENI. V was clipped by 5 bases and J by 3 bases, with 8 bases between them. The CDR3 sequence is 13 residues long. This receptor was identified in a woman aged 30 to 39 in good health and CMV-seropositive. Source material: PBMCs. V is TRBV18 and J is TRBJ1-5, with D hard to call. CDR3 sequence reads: CASSGEVNQPQHF. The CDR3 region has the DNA TGTGCCAGCTCAGGTGAGGTCAATCAGCCCCAGCATTTT.